A single sample is the source of the 7 T cell receptor beta chains below, sequenced in a study of cytomegalovirus exposure and HLA in healthy donors. With 60 Vbeta and 13 Jbeta primers, the PCR was carried out. Sequencing was performed with immunoSEQ multiplex PCR; in TCRdb, only in-frame clones are kept and a portion is missing. The sample records about 200,000 clones, approximately 80% being singletons. Sample: PBMCs. These receptor sequences come from a boy between 2 and 15 years old in good health and CMV-seronegative.

The V and J genes are TRBV25-1 and TRBJ2-5, with a tentative D call TRBD1 (7 bases). The germline V and J ends were trimmed by 3 bases and 3 bases, with 14 bases remaining between them. CDR1 MGHDK and CDR2 SYGVNS come from the germline V gene. The CDR3 totals 15 residues. CDR3: CASSEEGRGKETQYF. In DNA form, the CDR3 reads TGTGCCAGCAGTGAGGAGGGCAGGGGGAAAGAGACCCAGTACTTC.

V gene TRBV7-2 combines with J gene TRBJ2-1; possibly TRBD2 for D (6 bases). The ends were cut back, 2 bases at V and 8 bases at J, with 16 bases in the middle. The V gene's germline CDR1 is SGHTA and CDR2 FQGNSA. There are 15 residues in the CDR3. The CDR3 DNA reads as TGTGCCAGCAGCTTAAGGGGCCCGACGGGAGATGAGCAGTTCTTC. This sequence encodes CASSLRGPTGDEQFF. The full variable domain, rest sourced from reference TRBV7-2 and TRBJ2-1, is GAGVSQSPSNKVTEKGKDVELRCDPISGHTALYWYRQSLGQGLEFLIYFQGNSAPDKSGLPSDRFSAERTGGSVSTLTIQRTQQEDSAVYLCASSLRGPTGDEQFFGPGTRLTVL.

Written as DNA, the CDR3 is TGTGCCAGGGCGGACTCGAACACCGGGGAGCTGTTTTTT. Translation: CARADSNTGELFF. This rearrangement joins TRBV7-9 to TRBJ2-2, with a tentative D call TRBD2 (5 bases). This CDR3 is built from 13 residues. With 9 bases removed from V and 0 bases from J, the gap between germline ends came to 8 bases. CDR1 SEHNR and CDR2 FQNEAQ come from the germline V gene (reference sequence). The full variable domain, with the rest looked up from reference TRBV7-9 and TRBJ2-2, is DTGVSQNPRHKITKRGQNVTFRCDPISEHNRLYWYRQTLGQGPEFLTYFQNEAQLEKSRLLSDRFSAERPKGSFSTLEIQRTEQGDSAMYLCARADSNTGELFFGEGSRLTVL.

CDR3 amino acids: CASSVDEGVSGNTIYF. The CDR3, as DNA: TGTGCCAGCAGCGTAGACGAGGGGGTCTCTGGAAACACCATATATTTT. The chain couples TRBV9 to TRBJ1-3, with D perhaps matching TRBD1 (6 bases). CDR3 length: 16 amino acids. Trimming took 0 bases from V and 0 from J, leaving 10 bases between them. Germline V gene data show CDR1 as SGDLS and CDR2 as YYNGEE. Full variable domain (missing parts from reference TRBV9 and TRBJ1-3): DSGVTQTPKHLITATGQRVTLRCSPRSGDLSVYWYQQSLDQGLQFLIQYYNGEERAKGNILERFSAQQFPDLHSELNLSSLELGDSALYFCASSVDEGVSGNTIYFGEGSWLTVV.

This rearrangement joins TRBV30 to TRBJ2-5, with D possibly matching TRBD2 (6 bases). The end of the DNA is better explained by TRBJ2-7, so the J call may be wrong. CDR3 size: 13 residues. The germline V gene has CDR1 GTSNPN and CDR2 SVGIG (reference sequence). For the CDR3, the DNA is TGTGCTGCCTCGGCGGGGCCCGCCTACGAGCAGTACTTC. Its translation is CAASAGPAYEQYF.

The chain uses TRBV5-1 and TRBJ1-2; possible D gene TRBD1, 5 bases. This CDR3 comprises 13 residues. Germline V gene lookup returns CDR1 SGHRS and CDR2 YFSETQ. The ends were cut back, 0 bases at V and 7 bases at J, with 10 bases in the middle. CDR3 residues: CASSLEARVGYTF. Here the CDR3 DNA reads TGCGCCAGCAGCTTGGAGGCCAGGGTTGGCTACACCTTC.

The chain couples TRBV5-1 to TRBJ2-3, with D tentatively TRBD2 (5 bases). Germline CDR1 SGHRS, CDR2 YFSETQ. Trimming took off 3 bases at V and 6 bases at J, with 17 bases between the two ends. The CDR3 covers 15 residues. The CDR3 loop reads CASSSGTIGSDTQYF. The CDR3 DNA reads as TGCGCCAGCAGCTCGGGAACTATAGGGTCCGATACGCAGTATTTT.